The next 15 T cell receptor beta chains were all read from a single sample in a study of blood T cell repertoires in COVID-19. This table comes from immunoSEQ multiplex PCR, and its TCRdb copy is limited to in-frame clones, with some not included. The table has about 160,000 clones, roughly 80% seen once; the top ten hold 8% to 9.5%. The sample taken for sequencing was peripheral blood. The source of these receptors is a man between 60 and 75 years old with acute or convalescent COVID-19.

The rearrangement uses TRBV9 and TRBJ2-2; the match to TRBD1 covers 8 bases. This CDR3 is built from 16 residues. The V gene end was trimmed by 0 bases and the J gene end by 1 base; junction bases not matched to a gene: 2. The V gene's germline CDR1 is SGDLS and CDR2 YYNGEE. The CDR3 here is CASSVVGTGNTGELFF. In DNA, the CDR3 is TGTGCCAGCAGCGTAGTCGGGACAGGGAACACCGGGGAGCTGTTTTTT.

This chain connects TRBV6-6 to TRBJ1-1; TRBD1 matches at 8 bases. Germline lookup yields CDR1 MNHNY and CDR2 SVGAGI (reference sequence). V was pared by 0 bases and J by 5 bases, with 5 bases of the junction left unmatched. This CDR3 has 15 residues. The CDR3 DNA follows: TGTGCCAGCAGTTACTCAGCCAGGGGGCTTACTGAAGCTTTCTTT. Translating gives CASSYSARGLTEAFF.

There are a few counts of this clone. The same CDR3 also results from other DNA sequences found in this sample. This rearrangement joins TRBV3-1 (or the pseudogene TRBV3-2) to TRBJ1-1, with D unresolved. CDR1 is LGHDT, CDR2 YNNKEL, per germline (reference sequence). Trimming cost V 6 bases and J 3 bases, with 11 bases left between them. The CDR3 has 13 residues. The CDR3 is CASSRYGDTEAFF. The CDR3 DNA reads as TGTGCCAGCAGTCGGTACGGTGACACTGAAGCTTTCTTT.

The chain combines TRBV7-7 with TRBJ2-5; 8 bases align to TRBD2. This CDR3 is 16 amino acids long. Per the germline V gene, CDR1 is SSHAT and CDR2 is FNYEAQ (reference sequence). With 2 bases clipped from V and 1 base from J, the junction kept 6 bases outside the gene matches. As DNA, the CDR3 is TGTGCCAGCAGCTTATACCTCGGGGGGGGCCAAGAGACCCAGTACTTC. Its protein is CASSLYLGGGQETQYF.

This chain joins TRBV7-3 and TRBJ2-3, with D maybe TRBD1 (6 bases). The V gene's germline CDR1 is SGHTA and CDR2 FQGTGA. The CDR3 extends over 14 amino acids. V was trimmed by 5 bases and J by 4 bases, leaving 13 bases between them. DNA for the CDR3: TGTGCCAGCAGCACAGGGAGAATCTCAGATACGCAGTATTTT. This codes for CASSTGRISDTQYF.

V is TRBV18 and J is TRBJ2-3; D may be TRBD2 (6 bases). With 3 bases removed from V and 4 bases from J, the gap between germline ends came to 14 bases. The CDR3 loop spans 15 amino acids. Germline V gene lookup returns CDR1 KGHSH and CDR2 LQKENI. CDR3 coding DNA: TGTGCCAGCTCACCCGGGGCTAGCGAGGCAGATACGCAGTATTTT. Translation gives CASSPGASEADTQYF.

The rearrangement links TRBV19 to TRBJ2-5; 9 bases match TRBD1. The V segment lost 1 base and the J segment 7 bases; nucleotides outside the gene matches: 7. Germline V gene data show CDR1 as LNHDA and CDR2 as SQIVND (reference sequence). The CDR3 is made up of 15 amino acids. In nucleotides, the CDR3 is TGTGCCAGTAGTATAGGGGACAGGGTCGGGGGGACCCAGTACTTC. Amino acid sequence: CASSIGDRVGGTQYF.

V and J are TRBV10-3 and TRBJ1-5; D perhaps matches TRBD1 (6 bases). V was shortened by 0 bases and J by 4 bases, with 13 bases between the two germline ends. The CDR3 loop spans 16 amino acids. Germline V gives CDR1 ENHRY, CDR2 SYGVKD. The CDR3 is CAISESGGGPNQPQHF. In DNA, the CDR3 is TGTGCCATCAGTGAGTCTGGGGGGGGGCCTAATCAGCCCCAGCATTTT.

The chain joins TRBV15 to TRBJ2-3, with 8 bases fitting TRBD2. The CDR3 runs to 14 residues. The trim removed 1 base at V and 6 bases at J, leaving 3 bases unmatched. Germline lookup yields CDR1 LNHNV and CDR2 YYDKDF (reference sequence). DNA of the CDR3: TGTGCCACCAGCAGAGCGGGGGGGCCTGATACGCAGTATTTT. It translates to CATSRAGGPDTQYF. Variable domain in full (rest from reference TRBV15 and TRBJ2-3): DAMVIQNPRYQVTQFGKPVTLSCSQTLNHNVMYWYQQKSSQAPKLLFHYYDKDFNNEADTPDNFQSRRPNTSFCFLDIRSPGLGDTAMYLCATSRAGGPDTQYFGPGTRLTVL.

The CDR3 region is CATSDPDRHNYGYTF. The DNA of the CDR3 is TGTGCCACCAGTGACCCCGACAGGCATAACTATGGCTACACCTTC. The gene calls are TRBV24-1 and TRBJ1-2; D is perhaps TRBD1 (6 bases). Germline CDR1 is KGHDR and CDR2 is SFDVKD. V was cut by 4 bases and J by 1 base, with 12 bases left in between. This CDR3 region has 15 residues.

J is TRBJ2-7 and V is TRBV10-3; D perhaps matches TRBD1 (8 bases). The V gene lost 8 bases and the J gene lost 1 base, with 15 bases spanning the gap. The length of the CDR3 is 14 residues. Germline assignment: CDR1 ENHRY and CDR2 SYGVKD. Here the CDR3 reads CAIGAGQESYEQYF. In nucleotides, the CDR3 is TGTGCCATCGGAGCGGGACAGGAATCCTACGAGCAGTACTTC.

The genes are TRBV6-6 and TRBJ2-2; 7 bases match TRBD1. Germline CDR1 reads MNHNY; CDR2 reads SVGAGI (reference sequence). The CDR3 is 14 residues long. The V gene end was trimmed by 5 bases and the J gene end by 7 bases; junction bases not matched to a gene: 7. The CDR3 DNA follows: TGTGCCAGCAGTCCTGGACAGGCGGTCGGGGAGCTGTTTTTT. Its protein is CASSPGQAVGELFF.

This chain connects TRBV30 to TRBJ1-6, with D perhaps matching TRBD1 (5 bases). The CDR3 spans 14 residues. With 4 bases removed from V and 10 bases from J, the gap between germline ends came to 17 bases. From germline, CDR1 is GTSNPN and CDR2 SVGIG (reference sequence). The DNA of the CDR3 is TGTGCCTGGACCCAGGGCAGGACCAACTCACCCCTCCACTTT. Translated, it gives CAWTQGRTNSPLHF.

This chain uses TRBV10-3 with TRBJ2-5; D is possibly TRBD2 (7 bases). Germline V CDR1 and CDR2: ENHRY, SYGVKD. V lost 7 bases, J lost 1 base, and 10 bases lay in between. The CDR3 runs to 13 residues. DNA of the CDR3: TGTGCCATCATGGGGGGGCGCCAAGAGACCCAGTACTTC. Its protein is CAIMGGRQETQYF.

DNA of the CDR3: TGTGCCAGCAGCAAAAAAGGGACAGGAGGGGGGCCCCAGCATTTT. Amino acid sequence: CASSKKGTGGGPQHF. This rearrangement joins TRBV21-1 to TRBJ1-5; the table gives TRBD1 as D, unverified against the DNA. TRBV21-1 is a recognized pseudogene. The CDR3 spans 15 residues.